A selection of T cell receptor beta chains follows, all from one sample in a study of early T cells in non-severe SARS-CoV-2 infection. TCRdb re-analysed the 5' RACE reads in MiXCR, keeping a single row per CDR3 protein. The sample carries around 60,000 distinct CDR3 sequences, 10% to 15% recorded once. The sample was whole blood. The receptors shown here come from an adult who was a healthcare worker with PCR-confirmed SARS-CoV-2 infection or an uninfected control (not recorded which). Each CDR3 is given with its conserved first and last residue. A D gene is named only where the DNA matches it firmly. Size values are once, few and many counts, or a class for expanded clones, and some rows have none.

many	-	TRBV24-1	TRBJ2-3	CATSDYRAGGTDTQYF	TGTGCCACCAGTGATTACAGGGCGGGGGGCACAGATACGCAGTATTTT
-	-	TRBV24-1	TRBJ2-3	CATSVGRLTDTQYF	TGTGCCACCAGTGTGGGGCGCCTTACAGATACGCAGTATTTT
few	-	TRBV6-1	TRBJ2-7	CASSEHHRATLNYEQYF	TGTGCCAGCAGTGAACATCACAGGGCCACGTTGAACTACGAGCAGTACTTC
-	-	TRBV9	TRBJ1-4	CASSVEGATNEKLFF	TGTGCCAGCAGCGTAGAAGGGGCAACTAATGAAAAACTGTTTTTT
-	TRBD2	TRBV29-1	TRBJ2-1	CSVRTSGFLEQFF	TGCAGCGTCCGGACTAGCGGGTTTTTGGAGCAGTTCTTC
many	-	TRBV3-1	TRBJ2-5	CASSPSDYQETQYF	TGTGCCAGCAGCCCCTCGGACTACCAAGAGACCCAGTACTTC
many	-	TRBV3-1	TRBJ1-2	CASSLNYGYTF	TGTGCCAGCAGTCTCAACTATGGCTACACCTTC
few	-	TRBV6-4	TRBJ2-6	CASSDSEVAGANVLTF	TGTGCCAGCAGTGACTCGGAAGTGGCCGGGGCCAACGTCCTGACTTTC
few	-	TRBV2	TRBJ1-5	CASSLGEGPYQPQHF	TGTGCCAGCAGCCTGGGGGAGGGCCCCTATCAGCCCCAGCATTTT
many	-	TRBV5-1	TRBJ2-1	CASSTQGVSSYNEQFF	TGCGCCAGCAGCACCCAAGGGGTCAGCTCCTACAATGAGCAGTTCTTC
many	-	TRBV7-9	TRBJ1-3	CASSLVLGTSGNTIYF	TGTGCCAGCAGCTTAGTCCTAGGAACCTCTGGAAACACCATATATTTT
few	-	TRBV7-2	TRBJ2-7	CASSPWQEAPTYEQYF	TGTGCCAGCAGCCCCTGGCAGGAGGCTCCGACCTACGAGCAGTACTTC
-	-	TRBV6-2/TRBV6-3	TRBJ2-7	CASSYQGSAYEQYF	TGTGCCAGCAGTTACCAGGGGTCGGCCTACGAGCAGTACTTC
-	-	TRBV29-1	TRBJ2-5	CSVEGRLQETQYF	TGCAGCGTTGAAGGACGGCTCCAAGAGACCCAGTACTTC
-	-	TRBV6-1	TRBJ1-1	CASRRGGNTEAFF	TGTGCCAGCAGAAGGGGTGGGAACACTGAAGCTTTCTTT
few	-	TRBV14	TRBJ1-2	CASSQARGTDGYTF	TGTGCCAGCAGCCAAGCTAGGGGAACTGATGGCTACACCTTC
few	-	TRBV6-6	TRBJ1-6	CASSYPRGRDANSPLHF	TGTGCCAGCAGTTATCCCCGGGGGCGGGATGCTAATTCACCCCTCCACTTT
-	-	TRBV18	TRBJ1-2	CASSPRADYGYTF	TGTGCCAGCTCACCACGGGCGGACTATGGCTACACCTTC
-	-	TRBV19	TRBJ2-2	CASSIIPIPYTGELFF	TGTGCCAGTAGTATTATTCCAATCCCTTACACCGGGGAGCTGTTTTTT
many	-	TRBV6-9	TRBJ2-3	CASSYPDTQYF	TGTGCCAGCAGTTATCCAGATACGCAGTATTTT
many	-	TRBV7-9	TRBJ2-7	CASSLTSRTYEQYF	TGTGCCAGCAGCTTAACCTCTAGAACCTACGAGCAGTACTTC
few	-	TRBV6-5	TRBJ1-2	CASSSDPYGYTF	TGTGCCAGCAGCTCGGACCCCTATGGCTACACCTTC
many	-	TRBV9	TRBJ2-1	CASGKARHNEQFF	TGTGCCAGCGGTAAGGCGCGCCACAATGAGCAGTTCTTC
many	TRBD2	TRBV7-8	TRBJ2-7	CASSLAVAGAYEQYF	TGTGCCAGCAGCTTAGCGGTGGCGGGAGCCTACGAGCAGTACTTC
few	TRBD1	TRBV30	TRBJ1-1	CAWSGQGSAEAFF	TGTGCCTGGAGTGGACAGGGCTCCGCTGAAGCTTTCTTT
few	-	TRBV6-4	TRBJ2-3	CASSDGLPADTQYF	TGTGCCAGCAGTGACGGGCTACCGGCAGATACGCAGTATTTT
few	-	TRBV5-3	TRBJ2-1	CARSISRGGKKNEQFF	TGTGCCAGAAGCATTAGCAGGGGAGGAAAGAAAAATGAGCAGTTCTTC
many	-	TRBV15	TRBJ1-1	CATSPQGVGDTEAFF	TGTGCCACCAGCCCCCAAGGGGTCGGGGACACTGAAGCTTTCTTT
few	-	TRBV12-3/TRBV12-4	TRBJ1-1	CASSSTQGRNTEAFF	TGTGCCAGCAGTTCTACCCAGGGGAGGAACACTGAAGCTTTCTTT
few	TRBD1	TRBV4-2	TRBJ2-2	CASSQDMGTGVTGELFF	TGTGCCAGCAGTCAAGATATGGGGACAGGGGTCACCGGGGAGCTGTTTTTT
-	-	TRBV20-1	TRBJ2-1	CSARVATSSYNEQFF	TGCAGTGCTAGAGTTGCCACGAGCTCCTACAATGAGCAGTTCTTC
many	-	TRBV7-2	TRBJ1-4	CASSLSGGPNEKLFF	TGTGCCAGCAGCTTAAGTGGGGGTCCTAATGAAAAACTGTTTTTT
many	-	TRBV11-2	TRBJ2-7	CASEPGHTDEQYF	TGTGCCAGCGAGCCCGGGCATACCGACGAGCAGTACTTC
-	-	TRBV2	TRBJ1-3	CASRDSPGRNTIYF	TGTGCCAGCAGGGACAGCCCGGGGAGAAACACCATATATTTT
-	-	TRBV6-5	TRBJ2-1	CASSYGTVFYNEQFF	TGTGCCAGCAGTTATGGCACGGTGTTCTACAATGAGCAGTTCTTC
-	-	TRBV5-1	TRBJ2-2	CASSLSWIGSTNTGELFF	TGCGCCAGCAGCTTATCCTGGATCGGGTCCACCAACACCGGGGAGCTGTTTTTT
-	-	TRBV7-2	TRBJ2-3	CASSPNPLWGQYF	TGTGCCAGCAGCCCCAACCCCCTGTGGGGGCAGTATTTT
many	-	TRBV7-6	TRBJ1-5	CASSLRQDQPQHF	TGTGCCAGCAGCCTGCGACAGGATCAGCCCCAGCATTTT
many	-	TRBV7-9	TRBJ2-4	CASTRVAKNIQYF	TGTGCCAGCACTAGGGTAGCCAAAAACATTCAGTACTTC
medium-sized	-	TRBV7-2	TRBJ2-7	CASSLGTVYEQYF	TGTGCCAGCAGCTTAGGAACAGTCTACGAGCAGTACTTC
-	-	TRBV5-6	TRBJ2-6	CASSLFSSGRSGANVLIF	TGTGCCAGCAGCTTGTTTTCATCAGGCCGCTCTGGGGCCAACGTCCTGATTTTC
many	TRBD1	TRBV12-5	TRBJ2-3	CASGRLLSGTGGPDTQYF	TGTGCTAGTGGCCGACTCCTTTCCGGGACAGGGGGCCCGGATACGCAGTATTTT
-	TRBD1	TRBV29-1	TRBJ2-3	CSVAGQGASTDTQYF	TGCAGCGTTGCGGGGCAGGGGGCAAGCACAGATACGCAGTATTTT
many	-	TRBV29-1	TRBJ2-7	CSVEGPGGDLSYEQYF	TGCAGCGTTGAGGGCCCGGGCGGGGACCTCTCCTACGAGCAGTACTTC
many	TRBD1	TRBV29-1	TRBJ1-3	CSVDHRGGNTIYF	TGCAGCGTTGATCACAGGGGTGGAAACACCATATATTTT
many	TRBD2	TRBV13	TRBJ2-7	CASSLLAGESYEQYF	TGTGCCAGCAGCTTGCTAGCGGGGGAATCCTACGAGCAGTACTTC